This T cell receptor beta chain was documented in a study of T cell responses to AZD1222 COVID-19 vaccine. Study results and caveats: Two AZD1222 administrations were followed by greater Spike-specific TCR breadth and depth. Donors were mostly white British, more females; clonal diversity possibly underestimated. Vaccine-related CD4 TCRs covered spike, predominating at 160-218 and 743-854. Repertoires were collected only later (after the peak T cell response had occurred).

There are 15 residues in the CDR3. Trimming shortened V by 5 bases and J by 0 bases, and 10 bases separated the two germline ends. CDR1 is MDHEN, CDR2 SYDVKM, per germline. To note about this clone: Its antigen is as yet unknown.

Data came from immunoSEQ multiplex PCR; TCRdb stores just in-frame clones and leaves some out. The data contain 90,000 to 130,000 clones, approximately 89% of them singletons. The sample here was peripheral blood, taken on day 0 of MenACWY control vaccination. The TCR comes from an adult in good health. V and J are TRBV28 and TRBJ1-4; no reliable D call. The CDR3 nucleotides are TGTGCCAGCAGTGAAATGATCGCAACTAATGAAAAACTGTTTTTT. Its protein product is CASSEMIATNEKLFF.